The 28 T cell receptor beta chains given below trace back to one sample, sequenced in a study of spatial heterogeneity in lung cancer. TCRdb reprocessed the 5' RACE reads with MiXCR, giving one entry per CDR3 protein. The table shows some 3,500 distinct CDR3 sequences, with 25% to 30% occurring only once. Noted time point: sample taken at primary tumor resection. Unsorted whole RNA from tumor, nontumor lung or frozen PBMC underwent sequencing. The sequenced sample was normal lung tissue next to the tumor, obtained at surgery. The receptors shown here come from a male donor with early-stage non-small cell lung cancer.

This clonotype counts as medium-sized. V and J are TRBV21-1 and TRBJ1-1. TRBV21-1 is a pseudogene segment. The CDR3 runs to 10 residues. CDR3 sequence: CASKDHEAFF. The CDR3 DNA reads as TGTGCCAGCAAGGACCATGAAGCTTTCTTT.

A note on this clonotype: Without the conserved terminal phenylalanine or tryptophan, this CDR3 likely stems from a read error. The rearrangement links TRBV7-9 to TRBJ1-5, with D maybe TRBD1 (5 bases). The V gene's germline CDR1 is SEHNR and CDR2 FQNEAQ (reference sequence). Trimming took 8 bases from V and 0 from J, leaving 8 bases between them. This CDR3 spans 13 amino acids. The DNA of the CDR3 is TGTGCCAGCGGGGACGCTAGCAATCAGCCCCAGCATCTT. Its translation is CASGDASNQPQHL.

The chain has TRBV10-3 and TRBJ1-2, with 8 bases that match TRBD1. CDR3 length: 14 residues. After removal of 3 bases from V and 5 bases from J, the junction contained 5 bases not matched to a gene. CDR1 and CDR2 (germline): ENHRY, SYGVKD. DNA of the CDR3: TGTGCCATCAGTGAACTTACAGGGGGATATGGCTACACCTTC. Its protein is CAISELTGGYGYTF.

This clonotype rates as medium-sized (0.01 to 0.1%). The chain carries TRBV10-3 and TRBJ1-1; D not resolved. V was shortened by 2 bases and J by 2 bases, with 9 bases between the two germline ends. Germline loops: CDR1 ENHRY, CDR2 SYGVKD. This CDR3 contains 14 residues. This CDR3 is CAISENWENTEAFF. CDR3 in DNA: TGTGCCATCAGTGAGAACTGGGAAAACACTGAAGCTTTCTTT.

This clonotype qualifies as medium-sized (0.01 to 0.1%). DNA of the CDR3: TGTGCCACCAGTGATTACGGACAGGGCCGTGGAAACACCATATATTTT. Amino acids: CATSDYGQGRGNTIYF. The chain couples TRBV24-1 to TRBJ1-3; 8 bases map to TRBD1. Germline V gene data show CDR1 as KGHDR and CDR2 as SFDVKD. CDR3 length: 16 amino acids. V lost 2 bases and J lost 3; bases outside the gene matches: 5.

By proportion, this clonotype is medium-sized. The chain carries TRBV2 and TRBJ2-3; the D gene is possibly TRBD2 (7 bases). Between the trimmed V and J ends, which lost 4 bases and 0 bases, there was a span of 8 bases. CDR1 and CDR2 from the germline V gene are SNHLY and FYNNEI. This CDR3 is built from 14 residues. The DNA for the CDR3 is TGTGCCAGCAGTGGGGGGGGCAGCACAGATACGCAGTATTTT. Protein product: CASSGGGSTDTQYF.

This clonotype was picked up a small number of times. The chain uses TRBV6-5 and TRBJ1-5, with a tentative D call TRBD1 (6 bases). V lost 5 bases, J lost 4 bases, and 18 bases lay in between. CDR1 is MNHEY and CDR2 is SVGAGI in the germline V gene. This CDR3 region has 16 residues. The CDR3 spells CASSQQGKGGNQPQHF. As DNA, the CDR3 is TGTGCCAGCAGTCAGCAGGGGAAAGGAGGGAATCAGCCCCAGCATTTT.

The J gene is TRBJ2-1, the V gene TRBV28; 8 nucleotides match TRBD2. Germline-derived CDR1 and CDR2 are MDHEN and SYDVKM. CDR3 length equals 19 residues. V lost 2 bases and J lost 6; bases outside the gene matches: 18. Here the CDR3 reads CASSLRVGIAGTLGNEQFF. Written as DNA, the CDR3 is TGTGCCAGCAGTTTACGGGTGGGGATAGCGGGGACGCTCGGCAATGAGCAGTTCTTC. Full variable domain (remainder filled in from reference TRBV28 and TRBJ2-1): DVKVTQSSRYLVKRTGEKVFLECVQDMDHENMFWYRQDPGLGLRLIYFSYDVKMKEKGDIPEGYSVSREKKERFSLILESASTNQTSMYLCASSLRVGIAGTLGNEQFFGPGTRLTVL.

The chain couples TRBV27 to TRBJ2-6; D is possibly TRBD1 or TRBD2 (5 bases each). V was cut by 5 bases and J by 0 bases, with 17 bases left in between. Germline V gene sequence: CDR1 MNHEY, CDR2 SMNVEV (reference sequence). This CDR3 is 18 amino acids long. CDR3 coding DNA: TGTGCCAGCAGTCTTAAGAACGGGGCATTCTCTGGGGCCAACGTCCTGACTTTC. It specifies CASSLKNGAFSGANVLTF. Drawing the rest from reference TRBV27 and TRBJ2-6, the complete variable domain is EAQVTQNPRYLITVTGKKLTVTCSQNMNHEYMSWYRQDPGLGLRQIYYSMNVEVTDKGDVPEGYKVSRKEKRNFPLILESPSPNQTSLYFCASSLKNGAFSGANVLTFGAGSRLTVL.

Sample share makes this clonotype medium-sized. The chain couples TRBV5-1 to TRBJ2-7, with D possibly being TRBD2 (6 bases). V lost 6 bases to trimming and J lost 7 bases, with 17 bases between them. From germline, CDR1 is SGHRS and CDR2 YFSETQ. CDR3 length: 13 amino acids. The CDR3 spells CASKFPTGEEQYV. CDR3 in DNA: TGCGCCAGCAAATTCCCTACGGGGGAAGAGCAGTACGTC.

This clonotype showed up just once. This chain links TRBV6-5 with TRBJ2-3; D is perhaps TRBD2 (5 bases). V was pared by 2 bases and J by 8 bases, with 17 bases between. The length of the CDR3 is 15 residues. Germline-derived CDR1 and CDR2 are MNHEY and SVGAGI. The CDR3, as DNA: TGTGCCAGCAGTTACCGTATCTGGTCCGAGGGTACGCAGTATTTT. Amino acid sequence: CASSYRIWSEGTQYF.

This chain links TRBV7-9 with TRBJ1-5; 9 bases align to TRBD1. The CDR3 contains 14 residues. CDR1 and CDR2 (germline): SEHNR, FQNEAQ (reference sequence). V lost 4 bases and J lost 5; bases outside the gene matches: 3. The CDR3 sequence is CASSSGTGHQPQHF. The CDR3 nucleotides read TGTGCCAGCAGCTCCGGGACAGGGCATCAGCCCCAGCATTTT.

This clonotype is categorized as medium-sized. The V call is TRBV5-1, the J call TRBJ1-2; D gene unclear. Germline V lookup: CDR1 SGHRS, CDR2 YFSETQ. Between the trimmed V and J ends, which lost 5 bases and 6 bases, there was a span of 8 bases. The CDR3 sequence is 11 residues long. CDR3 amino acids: CASREGHGYTF. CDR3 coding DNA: TGCGCCAGCAGGGAAGGTCATGGCTACACCTTC.

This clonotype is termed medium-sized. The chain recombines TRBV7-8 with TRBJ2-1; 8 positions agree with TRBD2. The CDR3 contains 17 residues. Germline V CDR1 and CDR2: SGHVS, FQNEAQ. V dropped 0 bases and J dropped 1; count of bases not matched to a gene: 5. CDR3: CASSLAFGGASYNEQFF. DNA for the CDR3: TGTGCCAGCAGCTTAGCGTTCGGGGGGGCGTCCTACAATGAGCAGTTCTTC.

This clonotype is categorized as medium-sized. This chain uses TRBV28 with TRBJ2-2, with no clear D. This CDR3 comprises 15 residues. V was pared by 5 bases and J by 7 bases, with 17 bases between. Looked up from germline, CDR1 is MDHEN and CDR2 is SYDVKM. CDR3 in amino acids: CASSPRLYPVGELFF. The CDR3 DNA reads TGTGCCAGCAGTCCACGCCTTTATCCGGTCGGGGAGCTGTTTTTT.

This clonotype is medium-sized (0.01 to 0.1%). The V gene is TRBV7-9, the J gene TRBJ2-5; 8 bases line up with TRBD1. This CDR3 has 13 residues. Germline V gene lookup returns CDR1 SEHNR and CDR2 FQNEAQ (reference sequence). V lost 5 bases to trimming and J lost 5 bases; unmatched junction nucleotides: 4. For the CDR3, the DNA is TGTGCCAGCAGCCAAACAGGGGGTGAGACCCAGTACTTC. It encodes CASSQTGGETQYF.

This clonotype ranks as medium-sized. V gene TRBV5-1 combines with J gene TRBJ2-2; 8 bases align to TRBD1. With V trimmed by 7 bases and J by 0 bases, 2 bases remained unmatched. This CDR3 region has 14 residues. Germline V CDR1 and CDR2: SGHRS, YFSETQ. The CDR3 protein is CASRDRSNTGELFF. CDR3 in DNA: TGCGCCAGCCGGGACAGGTCGAACACCGGGGAGCTGTTTTTT.

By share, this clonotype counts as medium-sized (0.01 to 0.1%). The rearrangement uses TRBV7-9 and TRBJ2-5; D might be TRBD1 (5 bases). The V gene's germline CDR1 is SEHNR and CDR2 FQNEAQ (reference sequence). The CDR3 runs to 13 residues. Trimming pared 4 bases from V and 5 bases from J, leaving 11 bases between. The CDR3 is CASSSTDRETQYF. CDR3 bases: TGTGCCAGCAGCTCGACAGACCGGGAGACCCAGTACTTC.

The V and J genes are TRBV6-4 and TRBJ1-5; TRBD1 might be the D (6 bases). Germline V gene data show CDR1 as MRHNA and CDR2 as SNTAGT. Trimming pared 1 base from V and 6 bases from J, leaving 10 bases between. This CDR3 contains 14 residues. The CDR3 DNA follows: TGTGCCAGCAGTGACTTCCCAGGGGCTCAGCCCCAGCATTTT. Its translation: CASSDFPGAQPQHF.

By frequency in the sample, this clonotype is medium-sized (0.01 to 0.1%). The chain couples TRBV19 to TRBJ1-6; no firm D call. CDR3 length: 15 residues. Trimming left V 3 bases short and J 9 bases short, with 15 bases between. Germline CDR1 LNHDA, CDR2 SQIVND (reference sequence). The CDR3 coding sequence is TGTGCCAGTAGTATTCGGCCGACGGAGCGTTCACCCCTCCACTTT. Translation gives CASSIRPTERSPLHF.

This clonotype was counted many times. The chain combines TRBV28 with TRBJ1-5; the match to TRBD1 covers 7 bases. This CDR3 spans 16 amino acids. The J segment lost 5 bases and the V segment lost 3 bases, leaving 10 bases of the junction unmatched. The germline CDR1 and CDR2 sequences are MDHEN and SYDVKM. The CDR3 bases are TGTGCCAGCAGTTTTCCCTACGACAGGGACTATCAGCCCCAGCATTTT. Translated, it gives CASSFPYDRDYQPQHF.

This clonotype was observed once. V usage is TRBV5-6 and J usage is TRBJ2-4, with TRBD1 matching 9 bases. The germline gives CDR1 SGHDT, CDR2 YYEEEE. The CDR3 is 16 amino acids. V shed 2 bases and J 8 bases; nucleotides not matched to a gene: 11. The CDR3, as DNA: TGTGCCAGCAGCTTTCGACCGGGGACAGGGCGAGACATTCAGTACTTC. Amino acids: CASSFRPGTGRDIQYF.

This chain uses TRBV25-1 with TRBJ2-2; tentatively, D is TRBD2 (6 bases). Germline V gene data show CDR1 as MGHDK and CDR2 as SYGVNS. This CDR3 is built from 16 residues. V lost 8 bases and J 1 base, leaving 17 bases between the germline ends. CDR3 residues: CASPTWTNENTGELFF. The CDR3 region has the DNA TGTGCCAGCCCGACCTGGACTAACGAGAACACCGGGGAGCTGTTTTTT.

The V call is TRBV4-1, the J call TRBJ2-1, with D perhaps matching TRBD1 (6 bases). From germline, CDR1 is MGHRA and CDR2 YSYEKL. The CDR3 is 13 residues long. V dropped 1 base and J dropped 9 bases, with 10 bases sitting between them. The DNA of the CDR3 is TGCGCCAGCAGCCAAGCGTCACAGGGTGAGCAGTTCTTC. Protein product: CASSQASQGEQFF.

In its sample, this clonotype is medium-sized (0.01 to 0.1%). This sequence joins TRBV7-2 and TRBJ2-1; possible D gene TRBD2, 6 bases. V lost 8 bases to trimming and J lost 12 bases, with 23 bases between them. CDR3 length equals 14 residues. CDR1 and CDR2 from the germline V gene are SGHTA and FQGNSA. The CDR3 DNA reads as TGTGCCAGCTCCCCCCAAGGACGGACTACCGGGCAGTTCTTC. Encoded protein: CASSPQGRTTGQFF.

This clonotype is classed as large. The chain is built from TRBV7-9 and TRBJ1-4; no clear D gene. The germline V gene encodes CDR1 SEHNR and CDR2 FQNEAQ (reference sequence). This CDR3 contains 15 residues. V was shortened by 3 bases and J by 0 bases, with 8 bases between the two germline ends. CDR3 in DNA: TGTGCCAGCAGCTTCCCCTCTACAACTAATGAAAAACTGTTTTTT. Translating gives CASSFPSTTNEKLFF.

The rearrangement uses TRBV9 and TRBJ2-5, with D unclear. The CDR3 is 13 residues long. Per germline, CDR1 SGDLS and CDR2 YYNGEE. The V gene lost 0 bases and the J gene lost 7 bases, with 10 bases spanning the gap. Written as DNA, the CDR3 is TGTGCCAGCAGCGTAGCCGCCGGGTTGACCCAGTACTTC. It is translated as CASSVAAGLTQYF.

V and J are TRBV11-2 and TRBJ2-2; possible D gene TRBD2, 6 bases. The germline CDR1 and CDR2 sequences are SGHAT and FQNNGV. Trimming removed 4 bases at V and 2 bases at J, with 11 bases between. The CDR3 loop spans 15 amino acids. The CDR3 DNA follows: TGTGCCAGCAGCTCAGTAGCGGAAAACACCGGGGAGCTGTTTTTT. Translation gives CASSSVAENTGELFF.